The 8 T cell receptor beta chains given below trace back to one sample, sequenced in a study of PD-1 blockade in classical Hodgkin lymphoma. Libraries were prepared by immunoSEQ multiplex PCR; TCRdb keeps only in-frame clonotypes and omits some of them. The table has approximately 16,000 clones, about 86% seen once; the top ten hold 0.84%. As for time point: newly diagnosed, previously untreated cHL patient sample. Negative selection with magnetic separation was used to purify CD4+ T cells from thawed PBMCs. Material: CD4+ T cells from blood. The receptor source for this set is a human donor with classical Hodgkin lymphoma.

The chain has TRBV7-6 and TRBJ1-5, with D tentatively TRBD1 (5 bases). The germline gives CDR1 SGHVS, CDR2 FNYEAQ. V lost 1 base, J lost 6 bases, and 13 bases lay in between. The CDR3 consists of 15 residues. CDR3 in DNA: TGTGCCAGCAGCTTAGTTGGGGGAACGGGTCAGCCCCAGCATTTT. This encodes CASSLVGGTGQPQHF.

The sample holds one count of this clone. The chain joins TRBV10-3 to TRBJ1-3; 7 bases agree with TRBD1. The CDR3 contains 14 residues. The trim removed 6 bases at V and 2 bases at J, leaving 4 bases unmatched. Germline CDR1 ENHRY, CDR2 SYGVKD. Written as DNA, the CDR3 is TGTGCCATCAGAGGTGACAGGGCTGGAAACACCATATATTTT. It is translated as CAIRGDRAGNTIYF.

This chain uses TRBV5-4 with TRBJ1-6; TRBD1 matches at 8 bases. The V and J ends lost 1 base and 8 bases, in that order; junction bases with no gene match: 2. The germline V gene encodes CDR1 SGHNT and CDR2 YYREEE (reference sequence). The CDR3 covers 14 residues. The chain's CDR3 is CASSLMTGDSPLHF. CDR3 nucleotide sequence: TGTGCCAGCAGCTTGATGACAGGGGATTCACCCCTCCACTTT.

This clone was seen more than once but under ten times. This chain joins TRBV30 and TRBJ1-5; a weak D match, TRBD1 (5 bases). Looked up from germline, CDR1 is GTSNPN and CDR2 is SVGIG (reference sequence). The CDR3 runs 12 residues. V was trimmed by 0 bases and J by 8 bases, leaving 8 bases between them. The CDR3 protein is CAWSVPGKPQHF. As DNA, the CDR3 is TGTGCCTGGAGTGTACCAGGGAAGCCCCAGCATTTT.

The CDR3 reads CASGQSGEQYF. CDR3 nucleotides: TGTGCCAGCGGCCAGTCAGGCGAGCAGTACTTC. This sequence joins TRBV5-4 and TRBJ2-7; no clear D gene. V gave up 7 bases and J gave up 6 bases, with 11 bases separating them. Per germline, CDR1 SGHNT and CDR2 YYREEE (reference sequence). The CDR3 is 11 residues long. Drawing the rest from reference TRBV5-4 and TRBJ2-7, the complete variable domain is ETGVTQSPTHLIKTRGQQVTLRCSSQSGHNTVSWYQQALGQGPQFIFQYYREEENGRGNFPPRFSGLQFPNYSSELNVNALELDDSALYLCASGQSGEQYFGPGTRLTVT.

The genes are TRBV27 and TRBJ1-2; 9 positions agree with TRBD1. CDR3 size: 15 residues. The junction had 17 bases not matched to a gene; V was cut back by 10 bases and J by 8 bases. Germline CDR1 is MNHEY and CDR2 is SMNVEV (reference sequence). CDR3 loop: CATRTGDLPTGGYTF. In nucleotides, the CDR3 is TGTGCCACCCGGACAGGGGACCTACCAACGGGAGGCTACACCTTC.

In its sample, this clone was seen a few times. The chain employs TRBV7-9 and TRBJ2-2; D possibly corresponds to TRBD1 (6 bases). The CDR3 spans 13 residues. The germline gives CDR1 SEHNR, CDR2 FQNEAQ (reference sequence). The germline V and J ends were trimmed by 5 bases and 6 bases, with 10 bases remaining between them. CDR3 sequence reads: CASSLYRAGELFF. In nucleotides, the CDR3 is TGTGCCAGCAGCCTCTACAGGGCCGGGGAGCTGTTTTTT.

Only one count was recorded for this clone. The chain couples TRBV10-3 to TRBJ2-4, with D unresolved. Matching the DNA end better, TRBJ2-5 makes the J call doubtful. This CDR3 contains 10 residues. From germline, CDR1 is ENHRY and CDR2 SYGVKD. The chain's CDR3 is CAIRAETQYF. The DNA of the CDR3 is TGTGCCATCCGGGCGGAGACCCAGTACTTC.